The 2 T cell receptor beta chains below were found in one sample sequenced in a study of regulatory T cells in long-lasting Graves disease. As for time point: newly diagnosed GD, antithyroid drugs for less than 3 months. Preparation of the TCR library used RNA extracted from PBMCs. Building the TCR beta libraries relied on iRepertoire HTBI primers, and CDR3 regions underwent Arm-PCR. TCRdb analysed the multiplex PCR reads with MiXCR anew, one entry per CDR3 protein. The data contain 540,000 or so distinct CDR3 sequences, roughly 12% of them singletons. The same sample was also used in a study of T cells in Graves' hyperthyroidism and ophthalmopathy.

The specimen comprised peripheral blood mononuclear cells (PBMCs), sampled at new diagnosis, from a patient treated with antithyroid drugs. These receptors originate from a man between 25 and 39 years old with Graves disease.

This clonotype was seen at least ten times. The CDR3 DNA reads TGTGCCAGCAGCTTAGCGGAGAACTACAATGAGCAGTTCTTC. Amino acid sequence: CASSLAENYNEQFF. The genes are TRBV11-2 and TRBJ2-1; D is unresolved. Trimming removed 1 base at V and 3 bases at J, with 7 bases between. Germline V CDR1 and CDR2: SGHAT, FQNNGV. The CDR3 sequence is 14 residues long.

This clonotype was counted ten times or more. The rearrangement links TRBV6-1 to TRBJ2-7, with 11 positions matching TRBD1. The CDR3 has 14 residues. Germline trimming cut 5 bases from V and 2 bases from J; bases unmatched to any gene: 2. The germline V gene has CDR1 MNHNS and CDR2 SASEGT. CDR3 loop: CASSPDRGPYEQYF. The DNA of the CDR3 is TGTGCCAGCAGTCCGGACAGGGGGCCCTACGAGCAGTACTTC.